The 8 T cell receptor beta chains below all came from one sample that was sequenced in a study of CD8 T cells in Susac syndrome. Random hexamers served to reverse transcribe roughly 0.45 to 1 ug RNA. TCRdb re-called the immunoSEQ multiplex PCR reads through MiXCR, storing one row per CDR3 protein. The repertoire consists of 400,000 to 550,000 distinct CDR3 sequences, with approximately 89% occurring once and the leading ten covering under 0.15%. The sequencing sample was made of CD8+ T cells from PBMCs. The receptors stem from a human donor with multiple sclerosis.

For the CDR3, the DNA is TGCAGTGCTAGGCCCCGGACGGTGACCTACAATGAGCAGTTCTTC. It is translated as CSARPRTVTYNEQFF. V usage is TRBV20-1 and J usage is TRBJ2-1; D remains unclear. Germline lookup yields CDR1 DFQATT and CDR2 SNEGSKA (reference sequence). This CDR3 contains 15 residues. V was pared by 3 bases and J by 2 bases, with 14 bases between.

CDR3 region: CASSHGRDSENEKLFF. CDR3 nucleotide sequence: TGCGCCAGCAGCCACGGAAGGGACAGCGAGAATGAAAAACTGTTTTTT. This chain links TRBV4-1 with TRBJ1-4; 7 positions agree with TRBD1. V lost 3 bases to trimming and J lost 5 bases; unmatched junction nucleotides: 9. Per germline, CDR1 MGHRA and CDR2 YSYEKL. This CDR3 region has 16 residues.

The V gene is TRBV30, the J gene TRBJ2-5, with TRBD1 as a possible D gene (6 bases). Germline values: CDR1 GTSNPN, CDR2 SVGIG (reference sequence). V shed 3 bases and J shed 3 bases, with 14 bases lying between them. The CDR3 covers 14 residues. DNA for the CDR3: TGTGCCTGGAGGGGGATGGACAGAAAAGAGACCCAGTACTTC. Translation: CAWRGMDRKETQYF.

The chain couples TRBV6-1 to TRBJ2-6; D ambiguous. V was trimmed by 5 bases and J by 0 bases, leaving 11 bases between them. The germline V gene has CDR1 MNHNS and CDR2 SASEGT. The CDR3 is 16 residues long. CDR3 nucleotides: TGTGCCAGCAGTCTGGCCCCTCTCTCTGGGGCCAACGTCCTGACTTTC. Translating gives CASSLAPLSGANVLTF.

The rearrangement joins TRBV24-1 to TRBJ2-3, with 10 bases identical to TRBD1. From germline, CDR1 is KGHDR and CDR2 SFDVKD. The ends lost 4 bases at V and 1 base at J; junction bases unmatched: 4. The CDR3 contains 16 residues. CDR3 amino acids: CATSDFGTGGTDTQYF. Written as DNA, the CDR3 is TGTGCCACCAGTGACTTCGGGACAGGGGGCACAGATACGCAGTATTTT.

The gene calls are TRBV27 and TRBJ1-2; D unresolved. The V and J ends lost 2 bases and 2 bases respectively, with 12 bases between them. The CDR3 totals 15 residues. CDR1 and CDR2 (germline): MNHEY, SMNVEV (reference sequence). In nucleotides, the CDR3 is TGTGCCAGCAGTTTAACCCCCGCAGCCAACTATGGCTACACCTTC. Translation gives CASSLTPAANYGYTF.

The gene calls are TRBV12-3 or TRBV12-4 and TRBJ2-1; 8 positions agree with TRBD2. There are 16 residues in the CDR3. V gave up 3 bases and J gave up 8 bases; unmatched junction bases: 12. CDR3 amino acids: CASSLNREGYFDEQFF. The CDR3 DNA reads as TGTGCCAGCAGTTTGAACCGGGAGGGTTACTTTGATGAGCAGTTCTTC.

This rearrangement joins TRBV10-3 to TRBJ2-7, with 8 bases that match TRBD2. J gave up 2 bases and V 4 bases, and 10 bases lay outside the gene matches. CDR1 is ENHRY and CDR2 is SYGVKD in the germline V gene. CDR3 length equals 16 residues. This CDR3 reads CAISGSPGGETYEQYF. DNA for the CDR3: TGTGCCATCAGTGGATCCCCCGGGGGGGAGACCTACGAGCAGTACTTC.